This T cell receptor beta chain was recovered during a study of blood T cell repertoires in COVID-19. About the study: T cells, B-cell-depleted T cells, or PBMCs provided the cDNA or gDNA that served as material.

V gave up 1 base and J gave up 6 bases, with 10 bases separating them. Germline V gene data show CDR1 as LGHDT and CDR2 as YNNKEL (reference sequence). The CDR3 totals 13 residues. Under the authors' procedure: Reference gene primer amplification gave nucleated cell count estimates. The assay was immunoSEQ multiplex PCR, and TCRdb's table has in-frame clones only and misses some. The DNA was the basis for D and trimming; V, J and clone size are from that table. The table shows under 300,000 clones, with roughly 82% occurring only once. The TCR originated in a man aged 35 to 55 who had recovered from COVID-19. What was sequenced was peripheral blood. This chain links TRBV3-1 (or the pseudogene TRBV3-2) with TRBJ2-7; D might be TRBD1 (6 bases). CDR3 coding DNA: TGTGCCAGCAGCCAAGGGCTGACAGGCGAGCAGTACTTC. It is translated as CASSQGLTGEQYF.